The sequence of this TCR beta chain was determined in a study of cytomegalovirus exposure and HLA in healthy donors. Vbeta (60) and Jbeta (13) primers were used in the PCR. TCRdb keeps only in-frame clones here, not all; method: immunoSEQ multiplex PCR. Of about 82,000 clones in the sample, around 73% were seen once. The CDR3 sequence is 12 residues long. V was pared by 5 bases and J by 13 bases, with 17 bases between. The germline V gene has CDR1 SGHAT and CDR2 FQNNGV. The study, taken as a whole, reports: In a later analysis, specific HLA alleles were associated with approximately 16,000 TCR beta sequences at a 0.05 false discovery rate. Reportedly, diagnosis of cytomegalovirus status by the classifier showed high specificity and sensitivity. Other equally common chains were less clonally expanded than HLA-associated TCR beta chains, a later analysis showed.

As concerns this clone: Its antigen is as yet unknown.

This receptor was taken from a man aged 45 to 65 in good health and CMV-seronegative. The chain links TRBV11-2 to TRBJ2-5; maybe TRBD1 (6 bases). The sequenced material came from PBMCs. The chain's CDR3 is CASSVAQGWRYF. The CDR3 DNA reads TGTGCCAGCAGCGTTGCACAGGGTTGGAGGTACTTC. The variable domain in full, completed from reference TRBV11-2 and TRBJ2-5, reads EAGVAQSPRYKIIEKRQSVAFWCNPISGHATLYWYQQILGQGPKLLIQFQNNGVVDDSQLPKDRFSAERLKGVDSTLKIQPAKLEDSAVYLCASSVAQGWRYFGPGTRLLVL.